The 17 T cell receptor beta chains presented below share a single source sample, sequenced in a study of technical replicates of blood from several donors. The data were produced by immunoSEQ multiplex PCR, yet TCRdb's version contains in-frame clones alone and is incomplete. The sample records 65,000 to 90,000 clones, 85% to 95% being singletons. Sequencing input: T cells isolated from PBMCs. Receptors originate from a human donor in good health.

The chain recombines TRBV27 with TRBJ2-1; 8 bases are a match to TRBD2. The J segment lost 1 base and the V segment lost 5 bases, leaving 7 bases of the junction unmatched. Germline V gene data show CDR1 as MNHEY and CDR2 as SMNVEV (reference sequence). CDR3 size: 16 residues. In nucleotides, the CDR3 is TGTGCCAGCAGTCGCCAGTCTAGCGGGTCCTACAATGAGCAGTTCTTC. This translates into CASSRQSSGSYNEQFF.

The chain recombines TRBV28 with TRBJ1-1, with TRBD1 as a possible D gene (5 bases). The V and J ends lost 2 bases and 1 base respectively, with 5 bases between them. This CDR3 comprises 13 residues. CDR1 is MDHEN and CDR2 is SYDVKM in the germline V gene. CDR3 nucleotides: TGTGCCAGCAGTTTAAGGGGGAACACTGAAGCTTTCTTT. This gives the protein CASSLRGNTEAFF.

The chain has TRBV28 and TRBJ2-7; maybe TRBD1 (6 bases). The CDR3 extends over 13 amino acids. V dropped 4 bases and J dropped 4 bases, with 11 bases sitting between them. Germline V CDR1 and CDR2: MDHEN, SYDVKM. CDR3 loop: CASSSYRVYEQYF. The CDR3 DNA reads TGTGCCAGCAGTTCCTACAGGGTTTACGAGCAGTACTTC. The full variable domain, with the rest looked up from reference TRBV28 and TRBJ2-7, is DVKVTQSSRYLVKRTGEKVFLECVQDMDHENMFWYRQDPGLGLRLIYFSYDVKMKEKGDIPEGYSVSREKKERFSLILESASTNQTSMYLCASSSYRVYEQYFGPGTRLTVT.

The CDR3 spells CASTGQVQETQYF. For the CDR3, the DNA is TGTGCCAGCACTGGACAGGTCCAAGAGACCCAGTACTTC. The chain is built from TRBV7-6 and TRBJ2-5; 7 nucleotides match TRBD1. The CDR3 loop spans 13 amino acids. After removal of 7 bases from V and 1 base from J, the junction contained 3 bases not matched to a gene. Germline-derived CDR1 and CDR2 are SGHVS and FNYEAQ.

The chain uses TRBV5-1 and TRBJ1-1; D remains ambiguous. CDR1 is SGHRS, CDR2 YFSETQ, per germline. The CDR3 has 14 residues. Trimming removed 6 bases from V and 5 bases from J, with 17 bases in between. Written as DNA, the CDR3 is TGCGCCAGCACCCAAGGAGGCGGATGGACTGAAGCTTTCTTT. Its translation is CASTQGGGWTEAFF.

The chain links TRBV14 to TRBJ1-1; D gene ambiguous. CDR3 size: 14 residues. Germline V CDR1 and CDR2: SGHDN, FVKESK. Trimming took off 3 bases at V and 3 bases at J, with 11 bases between the two ends. In DNA form, the CDR3 reads TGTGCCAGCAGCCATTGGGGTAGCGACACTGAAGCTTTCTTT. It yields the protein CASSHWGSDTEAFF.

This chain joins TRBV28 and TRBJ1-1; no clear D gene. V dropped 6 bases and J dropped 0 bases, with 11 bases sitting between them. The CDR3 is 14 residues long. The germline V gene has CDR1 MDHEN and CDR2 SYDVKM. The CDR3 sequence is CASRAGSLNTEAFF. Written as DNA, the CDR3 is TGTGCCAGCAGGGCCGGGAGCCTGAACACTGAAGCTTTCTTT.

This clone was observed once. The J gene is TRBJ2-7, the V gene TRBV18, with 10 bases aligning to TRBD2. V trimming: 3 bases; J trimming: 2 bases; junction bases outside the gene matches: 1. Germline CDR1 reads KGHSH; CDR2 reads LQKENI. The CDR3 has 14 amino acids. DNA for the CDR3: TGTGCCAGCTCACCTACTAGCGGGACCTACGAGCAGTACTTC. The encoded protein is CASSPTSGTYEQYF.

V usage is TRBV5-1 and J usage is TRBJ2-7, with 9 bases lining up with TRBD1. The CDR3 is 16 amino acids. Germline values: CDR1 SGHRS, CDR2 YFSETQ. Trimming removed 2 bases from V and 3 bases from J; junction bases left unmatched: 9. The CDR3 loop is CASSLLSGTGSYEQYF. The DNA of the CDR3 is TGCGCCAGCAGCTTACTATCCGGGACAGGGAGCTACGAGCAGTACTTC.

The rearrangement links TRBV6-1 to TRBJ1-5; D gene unclear. The germline CDR1 and CDR2 sequences are MNHNS and SASEGT. This CDR3 is 14 amino acids long. Trimming left V 2 bases short and J 6 bases short, with 11 bases between. The CDR3 protein is CASSESVSVQPQHF. In DNA, the CDR3 is TGTGCCAGCAGTGAATCGGTGTCCGTTCAGCCCCAGCATTTT.

The chain uses TRBV6-5 and TRBJ1-2, with TRBD1 as a possible D gene (6 bases). The CDR3 sequence is 15 residues long. The V gene's germline CDR1 is MNHEY and CDR2 SVGAGI. The V end was cut by 2 bases, the J end by 4 bases, with 14 bases between. The CDR3 nucleotides read TGTGCCAGCAGTTACCATAGACAGGACCCCTATGGCTACACCTTC. Its protein is CASSYHRQDPYGYTF.

The rearrangement links TRBV29-1 to TRBJ2-4, with 11 bases lining up with TRBD1. The length of the CDR3 is 16 residues. J was trimmed by 7 bases and V by 2 bases; bases with no gene match: 10. Looked up from germline, CDR1 is SQVTM and CDR2 is ANQGSEA. CDR3 sequence reads: CSVETRLGQGGNIQYF. The CDR3, as DNA: TGCAGCGTTGAAACGCGGTTGGGACAGGGGGGGAACATTCAGTACTTC.

The genes are TRBV7-6 and TRBJ1-5; TRBD1 matches at 8 bases. Per the germline V gene, CDR1 is SGHVS and CDR2 is FNYEAQ. The CDR3 is 13 residues long. The V and J ends lost 5 bases and 15 bases, in that order; junction bases with no gene match: 12. The CDR3: CASSPGQAVPMHF. CDR3 DNA sequence: TGTGCCAGCAGCCCGGGACAGGCTGTTCCGATGCATTTT.

The chain employs TRBV4-2 and TRBJ1-2; D gene uncertain. The V end lost 0 bases, the J end lost 6 bases, and 14 bases lay between the germline ends. CDR1 is LGHNA, CDR2 YNFKEQ, per germline. This CDR3 is 15 amino acids long. The CDR3 loop is CASSQDSFQADGYTF. DNA of the CDR3: TGTGCCAGCAGCCAAGATTCGTTTCAAGCGGATGGCTACACCTTC.

The V call is TRBV19, the J call TRBJ2-7; possibly TRBD1 for D (6 bases). The CDR3 contains 15 residues. Germline CDR1 and CDR2: LNHDA and SQIVND (reference sequence). V lost 7 bases, J lost 3 bases, and 19 bases lay in between. CDR3 coding DNA: TGTGCCAGTACTCCGGGACACCTCCTCTTCTACGAGCAGTACTTC. This codes for CASTPGHLLFYEQYF.

This clone has more than one count but fewer than ten. DNA for the CDR3: TGTGCCAGCAGCTTAACCTGGGGGACAGGCCCTGGAAACACCATATATTTT. Translating gives CASSLTWGTGPGNTIYF. This chain connects TRBV7-6 to TRBJ1-3, with 8 bases fitting TRBD1. Per the germline V gene, CDR1 is SGHVS and CDR2 is FNYEAQ. CDR3 size: 17 residues. V lost 2 bases and J lost 2; bases outside the gene matches: 8.

This clone occurred once. The V call is TRBV6-5, the J call TRBJ1-2; no firm D call. From germline, CDR1 is MNHEY and CDR2 SVGAGI. The CDR3 is 15 amino acids. V was clipped by 0 bases and J by 6 bases, with 14 bases between them. The CDR3 DNA reads as TGTGCCAGCAGTTACTCGAAGCCGGGGTTAAATGGCTACACCTTC. Translating gives CASSYSKPGLNGYTF.